This passage covers 17 T cell receptor beta chains from one sample sequenced in a study of blood T cells in healthy people across ages (dated by TCRdb to between 2014 and 2017). Library preparation employed 5' RACE. Sequencing was carried out with an Illumina HiSeq 2500. A second PCR of about 6 to 11 cycles was performed with a sample-barcoded 5' primer and a J-beta primer mix. The raw public reads went through TCRdb reprocessing: fastp at Q25, MiXCR clone calling, in-frame beta chains kept. All rows with the same CDR3 protein become a single entry with the most common DNA and genes. This sample has roughly 700,000 distinct CDR3 sequences in its table, and over 45% of those were observed once. The ten top clones hold 30% to 35% of the sample. Sequenced: blood. Receptors originate from a woman aged 55-70 years in good health.

This clonotype was observed a handful of times. V and J are TRBV9 and TRBJ1-2, with TRBD1 matching over 7 bases. Germline assignment: CDR1 SGDLS and CDR2 YYNGEE. The CDR3 extends over 12 amino acids. The trim removed 4 bases at V and 8 bases at J, leaving 5 bases unmatched. CDR3 amino acids: CASSIDRAGYTF. In nucleotides, the CDR3 is TGTGCCAGCAGCATAGACAGGGCGGGCTACACCTTC.

Remarks on this clonotype: A read error is possible here, since a much larger clone lies one base away. The chain carries TRBV7-2 and TRBJ2-5; 7 nucleotides match TRBD1. Germline CDR1 is SGHTA and CDR2 is FQGNSA. The CDR3 sequence is 15 residues long. The CDR3 coding sequence is TGTGCCAGCAGCTTAATGACAGGGCTACAAGAGACCCGGTACTTC. This encodes CASSLMTGLQETRYF.

The J gene is TRBJ2-1, the V gene TRBV20-1; no definite D call. CDR3 length: 13 amino acids. The V gene lost 0 bases and the J gene lost 5 bases, with 8 bases spanning the gap. CDR1 is DFQATT and CDR2 is SNEGSKA in the germline V gene (reference sequence). CDR3 nucleotide sequence: TGCAGTGCTAGAGATGTGACACACAATGAGCAGTTCTTC. Its translation is CSARDVTHNEQFF.

The V call is TRBV28, the J call TRBJ1-4; D is unclear. The CDR3 is made up of 17 amino acids. V was trimmed by 5 bases and J by 5 bases, leaving 21 bases between them. Germline-derived CDR1 and CDR2 are MDHEN and SYDVKM. CDR3 amino acids: CASSPLNSRFGNEKLFF. In DNA form, the CDR3 reads TGTGCCAGCAGTCCCCTGAACTCCCGATTTGGCAATGAAAAACTGTTTTTT. The full variable domain, completed using reference TRBV28 and TRBJ1-4, is DVKVTQSSRYLVKRTGEKVFLECVQDMDHENMFWYRQDPGLGLRLIYFSYDVKMKEKGDIPEGYSVSREKKERFSLILESASTNQTSMYLCASSPLNSRFGNEKLFFGSGTQLSVL.

This clonotype appeared a few times. The J gene is TRBJ2-5, the V gene TRBV7-2; 12 positions agree with TRBD2. TRBJ2-7 matches the DNA end more closely, so the J call is doubtful. The CDR3 totals 15 residues. Germline CDR1 reads SGHTA; CDR2 reads FQGNSA. CDR3: CASSYLAGGPYEQYF. In DNA form, the CDR3 reads TGTGCCAGCAGCTATCTAGCGGGAGGGCCCTACGAGCAGTACTTC.

The V call is TRBV4-1, the J call TRBJ2-1, with 10 bases fitting TRBD2. V lost 6 bases, J lost 3 bases, and 8 bases stayed unmatched. The CDR3 sequence is 16 residues long. From germline, CDR1 is MGHRA and CDR2 YSYEKL. CDR3 loop: CASSNPRTSGYNEQFF. CDR3 nucleotide sequence: TGCGCCAGCAGTAACCCCAGGACTAGCGGCTACAATGAGCAGTTCTTC.

This clonotype turned up a few times. The chain links TRBV7-2 to TRBJ2-3; 15 bases align to TRBD2. The CDR3 length is 16 residues. V dropped 5 bases and J dropped 6; count of bases not matched to a gene: 6. Germline V gene sequence: CDR1 SGHTA, CDR2 FQGNSA. The CDR3: CASSPGTSGRTDTQYF. CDR3 DNA sequence: TGTGCCAGCAGCCCAGGGACTAGCGGGAGGACTGATACGCAGTATTTT.

The V and J genes are TRBV11-2 and TRBJ2-1; 9 positions agree with TRBD2. After removal of 5 bases from V and 2 bases from J, the junction contained 10 bases not matched to a gene. This CDR3 is 17 amino acids long. CDR1 and CDR2 (germline): SGHAT, FQNNGV. The CDR3: CASSPVGAGGPYNEQFF. The CDR3 bases are TGTGCCAGCAGCCCCGTCGGTGCGGGAGGGCCCTACAATGAGCAGTTCTTC. Full variable domain (missing parts from reference TRBV11-2 and TRBJ2-1): EAGVAQSPRYKIIEKRQSVAFWCNPISGHATLYWYQQILGQGPKLLIQFQNNGVVDDSQLPKDRFSAERLKGVDSTLKIQPAKLEDSAVYLCASSPVGAGGPYNEQFFGPGTRLTVL.

This chain uses TRBV5-5 with TRBJ2-1, with 8 bases identical to TRBD2. The CDR3 has 16 residues. With 0 bases clipped from V and 7 bases from J, the junction kept 9 bases outside the gene matches. Germline CDR1 and CDR2: SGHKS and YYEKEE (reference sequence). Written as DNA, the CDR3 is TGTGCCAGCAGCTTGGGCGGGAGGAAACGGGAAAATGAGCAGTTCTTC. As protein: CASSLGGRKRENEQFF.

As for this clonotype: A much more abundant neighbour one base away suggests this may be a read error. The chain has TRBV6-1 and TRBJ2-5, with 7 bases matching TRBD2. CDR1 is MNHNS and CDR2 is SASEGT in the germline V gene. This CDR3 is built from 13 residues. The V segment lost 4 bases and the J segment 9 bases; nucleotides outside the gene matches: 8. CDR3 nucleotides: TGTGCCAGCAGTGGAGACGGGAGGCAGGCCCAGTACTTC. Translated: CASSGDGRQAQYF.

The V call is TRBV4-3, the J call TRBJ1-1, with TRBD1 as a possible D gene (6 bases). The CDR3 sequence is 18 residues long. Trimming took 0 bases from V and 6 from J, leaving 23 bases between them. Germline V gene lookup returns CDR1 LGHNA and CDR2 YSLEER. CDR3: CASSQDPPGAAPGAEAFF. Here the CDR3 DNA reads TGCGCCAGCAGCCAAGATCCACCAGGGGCGGCGCCGGGCGCTGAAGCTTTCTTT.

The V call is TRBV11-2, the J call TRBJ2-3; D possibly corresponds to TRBD1 (5 bases). The V end lost 6 bases, the J end lost 4 bases, and 11 bases lay between the germline ends. This CDR3 has 13 amino acids. Per germline, CDR1 SGHAT and CDR2 FQNNGV. CDR3 residues: CASRSGHPDTQYF. CDR3 DNA sequence: TGTGCCAGCAGGAGTGGACACCCAGATACGCAGTATTTT.

CDR3 DNA sequence: TGCGCCAGCAGCTTAACAGGGCTGACGAGTGAAGCTTTCTTT. Translating gives CASSLTGLTSEAFF. The rearrangement links TRBV5-1 to TRBJ1-1; TRBD1 might be the D (6 bases). The CDR3 has 14 residues. Germline CDR1 and CDR2: SGHRS and YFSETQ. With 2 bases removed from V and 7 bases from J, the gap between germline ends came to 15 bases.

This chain links TRBV12-3 or TRBV12-4 with TRBJ2-2, with a possible D match to TRBD2 (5 bases). The CDR3 covers 12 residues. The V end was cut by 6 bases, the J end by 7 bases, with 9 bases between. CDR3: CASRGRGGELFF. In nucleotides, the CDR3 is TGTGCCAGCAGAGGGAGAGGCGGGGAGCTGTTTTTT.

In this sample, this clonotype turned up once. The V and J genes are TRBV2 and TRBJ1-5; TRBD1 might be the D (5 bases). The V gene lost 6 bases and the J gene lost 4 bases, with 10 bases spanning the gap. The CDR3 contains 13 residues. Germline CDR1 and CDR2: SNHLY and FYNNEI. CDR3 protein: CASREDINQPQHF. DNA for the CDR3: TGTGCCAGCAGGGAGGACATTAATCAGCCCCAGCATTTT.

The chain has TRBV7-2 and TRBJ2-3; TRBD1 is a possible D gene (5 bases). Germline CDR1 is SGHTA and CDR2 is FQGNSA. Deletions cut 5 bases from V and 2 bases from J, with 14 bases between. The CDR3 is 15 residues long. The CDR3: CASSHQGRDTDTQYF. CDR3 DNA: TGTGCCAGCAGCCATCAGGGTAGAGACACAGATACGCAGTATTTT.

The gene calls are TRBV7-2 and TRBJ2-5; 8 nucleotides line up with TRBD1. TRBJ2-7 matches the DNA end more closely, so the J call is doubtful. Germline assignment: CDR1 SGHTA and CDR2 FQGNSA. This CDR3 comprises 14 residues. DNA of the CDR3: TGTGCCAGCAGCTCCAGGGGGCGGGATTACGAGCAGTACTTC. This translates into CASSSRGRDYEQYF.